The sequence of this T cell receptor (beta chain) was determined in a study of post-analysis software for immune sequencing data. Study summary: Relapsing-remitting, secondary progressive and progressive-relapsing multiple sclerosis were all included among the disease courses.

Per the germline V gene, CDR1 is LGHNA and CDR2 is YNFKEQ. The V and J ends lost 1 base and 2 bases, in that order; junction bases with no gene match: 6. This CDR3 spans 16 amino acids. Findings and limits, study-wide: A few TRBV segments appeared more often in patients than in controls, and TRBV5-6, TRBV5-1 and TRBV20-1 were among these.

In this sample, this clonotype turned up a few times. The antigen is unknown. Prepared libraries of TCR beta cDNA carried unique molecular identifiers. Out of about 0.95 to 10 million T cells, about 460,000 cDNA molecules were generated. MiXCR, run by TCRdb on the PCR reads, gives a single entry per CDR3 protein. The sample has about 570,000 distinct CDR3 sequences; around 31% are singletons. The sequenced sample was blood. This receptor was identified in a girl aged 2-17 years with multiple sclerosis. The chain is built from TRBV4-2 and TRBJ2-5; 8 positions agree with TRBD2. The CDR3 spells CASSQGTPGGQETQYF. The DNA for the CDR3 is TGTGCCAGCAGCCAAGGAACACCGGGGGGGCAAGAGACCCAGTACTTC.